The entry below gives a single T cell receptor (beta chain) sequence along with its context. Its antigen is still unknown. The PCR made use of 60 Vbeta and 13 Jbeta primers. This table comes from immunoSEQ multiplex PCR, and its TCRdb copy is limited to in-frame clones, with some not included. Of about 130,000 clones in the sample, 87% were seen once. This record belongs to a study of cytomegalovirus exposure and HLA in healthy donors. Study-level results: Under in vitro conditions, three CMV-associated chains were confirmed as specific for CMV antigens. Researchers reported in a later analysis that a missense DCLRE1C variant was tied to TCR beta V- and J-gene trimming.

Per the germline V gene, CDR1 is SGDLS and CDR2 is YYNGEE. J lost 6 bases, V lost 0 bases, and 7 bases had no gene match. The CDR3 length is 16 residues. This clonotype was obtained from a woman in her 30s in good health and CMV-seronegative. The V call is TRBV9, the J call TRBJ2-7, with 12 bases identical to TRBD2. The sequenced sample consisted of PBMCs. This chain's CDR3 is CASSVASGRGISEQYF. The CDR3 coding sequence is TGTGCCAGCAGCGTAGCTAGCGGGAGGGGAATCTCCGAGCAGTACTTC.